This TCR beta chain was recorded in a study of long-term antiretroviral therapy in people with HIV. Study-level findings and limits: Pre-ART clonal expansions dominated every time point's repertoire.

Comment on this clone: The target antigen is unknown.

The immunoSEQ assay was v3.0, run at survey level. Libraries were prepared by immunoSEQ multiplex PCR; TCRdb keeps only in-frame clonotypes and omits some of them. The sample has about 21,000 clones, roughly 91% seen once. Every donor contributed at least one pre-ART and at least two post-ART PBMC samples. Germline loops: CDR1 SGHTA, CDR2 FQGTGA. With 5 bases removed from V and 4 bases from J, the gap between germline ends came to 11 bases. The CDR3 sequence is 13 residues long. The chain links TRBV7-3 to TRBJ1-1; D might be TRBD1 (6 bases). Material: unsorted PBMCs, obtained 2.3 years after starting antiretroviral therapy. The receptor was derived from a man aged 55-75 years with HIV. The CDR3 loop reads CASSPQGSTEAFF. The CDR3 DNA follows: TGTGCCAGCAGCCCCCAGGGGAGCACTGAAGCTTTCTTT.